This T cell receptor (beta chain) was found in a study of blood T cell repertoires in COVID-19. About the research overall: From the United States, Italy and Spain came samples of acute and convalescent COVID-19.

Germline CDR1 reads MNHEY; CDR2 reads SVGAGI. The CDR3 covers 12 residues. The V gene end was trimmed by 8 bases and the J gene end by 1 base; junction bases not matched to a gene: 1. Clinical history reported by participants formed the basis on which cohorts were assigned. Study processing details: Estimated nucleated cell counts came from reference gene primer amplification. Produced via immunoSEQ multiplex PCR; TCRdb's table is partial and in-frame only. D and trimming come from the DNA, and the V and J calls and clone size come from that table. Of nearly 250,000 clones listed, over 75% are singletons.

The sequence derives from a woman in her forties or fifties with acute COVID-19. The genes are TRBV6-5 and TRBJ1-1; 7 bases line up with TRBD1. The sample taken for sequencing was PBMCs or T cells enriched from blood (not recorded which). CDR3 sequence reads: CASQGGNTEAFF. The CDR3 coding sequence is TGTGCCAGCCAGGGGGGGAACACTGAAGCTTTCTTT.